This T cell receptor beta chain was captured in a study of blood T cell repertoires in COVID-19. Study details: Italy, Spain and the United States were the sources of the convalescent and acute COVID-19 samples. PBMCs, B-cell-depleted T cells, or T cells provided the cDNA or gDNA that made up the material.

CDR1 and CDR2 (germline): SGHRS, YFSETQ. The J segment lost 4 bases and the V segment lost 0 bases, leaving 8 bases of the junction unmatched. The CDR3 loop spans 18 amino acids. Study processing details: Estimated nucleated cell counts came from reference gene primer amplification. Some clones are missing from TCRdb's copy, which holds only in-frame ones; the method was immunoSEQ multiplex PCR. V and J calls and clone size are as listed in that table; D and trimming were resolved from the DNA. Among some 45,000 clones listed, about 89% were seen once. What was sequenced was peripheral blood. The chain is built from TRBV5-1 and TRBJ2-3; 13 bases line up with TRBD2. The TCR was taken from a man aged 65 to 79 with active COVID-19. The CDR3 bases are TGCGCCAGCAGCTTGGTGGGGACTAGCGGGGTCCTCGCAGATACGCAGTATTTT. Encoded protein: CASSLVGTSGVLADTQYF.